This TCR beta chain stems from a study of blood T cell repertoires in COVID-19. About the study: Spain, Italy and the United States supplied samples that represented acute and convalescent COVID-19. T cells, B-cell-depleted T cells, or PBMCs supplied cDNA or gDNA.

Authors' data handling: The assay estimated nucleated cells by amplifying reference gene primers. Generated by immunoSEQ multiplex PCR, the TCRdb table keeps only in-frame clones and is missing some. The DNA gave D and trimming, while V, J and clone size come from that table. This sample has over 200,000 clones, with approximately 91% found just once. Germline trimming cut 0 bases from V and 3 bases from J; bases unmatched to any gene: 13. The CDR3 has 18 amino acids. The germline gives CDR1 GTSNPN, CDR2 SVGIG (reference sequence). This receptor was obtained from a woman younger than 45 with acute or convalescent COVID-19. Sequenced input: peripheral blood. The chain uses TRBV30 and TRBJ2-3; 9 nucleotides line up with TRBD2. In DNA, the CDR3 is TGTGCCTGGAGTGTTTTCGTGGGTAGCGGGAGAGGGACAGATACGCAGTATTTT. This translates into CAWSVFVGSGRGTDTQYF.